The rows below give T cell receptor beta chains drawn from one sample of a study of blood T cells in healthy people across ages. TCRdb fed the 5' RACE reads into MiXCR, producing one record per CDR3 protein. The sample contains about 1,800,000 distinct CDR3 sequences, roughly 27% of which appear only once. Material: blood. The receptors were sampled from a young woman in good health. The CDR3 runs from the conserved cysteine through the conserved F or W. A D gene is named only where the DNA matches it firmly. Only part of the rows carry a size: once, few, many, or a class if the clone is expanded.

>NA|few|TRBV9|TRBJ2-3
CASSVVSSVTDTQYF
TGTGCCAGCAGCGTAGTCAGTAGCGTCACAGATACGCAGTATTTT
>NA|NA|TRBV12-3/TRBV12-4|TRBJ2-1
CASSFLPGAEQFF
TGTGCCAGCAGTTTCTTACCCGGTGCTGAGCAGTTCTTC
>TRBD2|NA|TRBV7-2|TRBJ2-3
CASSPRTSGGSADTQYF
TGTGCCAGCAGCCCACGGACTAGCGGGGGCTCGGCAGATACGCAGTATTTT
>TRBD1|many|TRBV5-1|TRBJ2-7
CASSLARGTGEQYF
TGCGCCAGCAGCTTGGCCAGGGGGACCGGCGAGCAGTACTTC
>NA|NA|TRBV5-1|TRBJ2-7
CASSFRDTSYEQYF
TGCGCCAGCAGCTTCCGGGACACTTCCTACGAGCAGTACTTC
>NA|few|TRBV2|TRBJ2-3
CASRKLIRTDTQYF
TGTGCCAGCAGAAAGTTGATCCGCACAGATACGCAGTATTTT
>TRBD1|few|TRBV7-2|TRBJ1-5
CASRPDRRQPQHF
TGTGCCAGCAGACCGGACAGGAGGCAGCCCCAGCATTTT
>NA|NA|TRBV12-3/TRBV12-4|TRBJ2-1
CASRELYSSYNEQFF
TGTGCCAGCAGGGAACTATATTCCTCCTACAATGAGCAGTTCTTC
>TRBD2|NA|TRBV5-6|TRBJ2-3
CASSLGTSALNTRYF
TGTGCCAGCAGCTTGGGGACTAGCGCCCTGAATACGCGGTATTTT
>TRBD2|NA|TRBV5-5|TRBJ2-3
CASSWGGTSGSTDTQYF
TGTGCCAGCAGCTGGGGGGGGACTAGCGGTTCCACAGATACGCAGTATTTT
>NA|few|TRBV4-3|TRBJ1-2
CASSQDLGTAYGYTF
TGCGCCAGCAGCCAAGATCTGGGAACTGCCTATGGCTACACCTTC
>TRBD2|NA|TRBV5-1|TRBJ2-1
CASSLGAGEGNEQFF
TGCGCCAGCAGCTTAGGGGCGGGGGAAGGCAATGAGCAGTTCTTC
>TRBD1|few|TRBV20-1|TRBJ1-4
CSAGGTGTQKLFF
TGCAGTGCGGGCGGGACAGGCACTCAAAAACTGTTTTTT
>NA|many|TRBV29-1|TRBJ1-1
CSVVGNTEAFF
TGCAGCGTTGTAGGGAACACTGAAGCTTTCTTT
>TRBD1|NA|TRBV7-2|TRBJ2-2
CASSQQTGANTGELFF
TGTGCCAGCAGCCAACAGACAGGGGCGAACACCGGGGAGCTGTTTTTT
>NA|many|TRBV7-2|TRBJ1-5
CASSQSNQPQHF
TGTGCCAGCAGCCAATCAAATCAGCCCCAGCATTTT
>NA|few|TRBV5-1|TRBJ2-7
CASSGGDRRAYEQYF
TGCGCCAGCAGCGGGGGGGACAGAAGGGCCTACGAGCAGTACTTC
>NA|NA|TRBV15|TRBJ2-1
CAGRAATRGSDEQFF
TGTGCCGGGCGGGCGGCGACTAGGGGTTCGGATGAGCAGTTCTTC
>NA|NA|TRBV12-3/TRBV12-4|TRBJ1-5
CASSLTTWRPQHF
TGTGCCAGCAGTTTAACGACATGGCGGCCCCAGCATTTT
>NA|NA|TRBV6-2/TRBV6-3|TRBJ1-2
CASSYEDENYGYTF
TGTGCCAGCAGTTACGAGGACGAAAACTATGGCTACACCTTC
>TRBD2|few|TRBV7-2|TRBJ2-5
CASSATSGDVAQYF
TGTGCCAGCAGCGCGACTAGCGGGGATGTGGCCCAGTACTTC
>NA|many|TRBV29-1|TRBJ2-7
CSVRGEGRYEQYF
TGCAGCGTTCGGGGTGAGGGTCGGTACGAGCAGTACTTC
>NA|NA|TRBV28|TRBJ2-7
CASRGGLWGGYEQYF
TGTGCCAGCAGGGGAGGACTTTGGGGCGGGTACGAGCAGTACTTC
>NA|NA|TRBV29-1|TRBJ2-6
CSVEQYSGANVLTF
TGCAGCGTTGAACAGTACTCTGGGGCCAACGTCCTGACTTTC
>NA|NA|TRBV29-1|TRBJ2-1
CSQAGGRSNEQFF
TGCAGCCAGGCCGGAGGGCGGAGCAATGAGCAGTTCTTC
>NA|NA|TRBV30|TRBJ2-4
CAWGGWTGTIKKQYF
TGTGCCTGGGGTGGCTGGACGGGGACCATCAAGAAGCAGTACTTC
>TRBD2|NA|TRBV4-1|TRBJ2-1
CASSHRTSGGARYNEQFF
TGCGCCAGCAGCCACAGAACTAGCGGGGGGGCGCGCTACAATGAGCAGTTCTTC
>TRBD1|few|TRBV11-2|TRBJ1-4
CASSPDRVYEKLFF
TGTGCCAGCAGCCCCGACAGGGTTTATGAAAAACTGTTTTTT
>NA|NA|TRBV27|TRBJ1-4
CASSQNLSPSGSPKLFF
TGTGCCAGCAGCCAAAACTTATCACCCTCAGGGAGCCCCAAACTGTTTTTT
>TRBD1|NA|TRBV4-1|TRBJ2-1
CASSQVGTAGVIEQFF
TGCGCCAGCAGCCAAGTTGGGACAGCCGGAGTTATTGAGCAGTTCTTC
>NA|NA|TRBV7-9|TRBJ2-7
CASRDGAGSNEQYF
TGTGCCAGCAGGGATGGGGCAGGGTCGAACGAGCAGTACTTC
>NA|NA|TRBV5-1|TRBJ1-5
CASSLDGGQQPQHF
TGCGCCAGCAGCTTGGATGGGGGTCAACAGCCCCAGCATTTT
>TRBD1|few|TRBV18|TRBJ1-5
CASSPRTGENQPQHF
TGTGCCAGCTCACCACGGACAGGGGAGAATCAGCCCCAGCATTTT
>TRBD1|NA|TRBV9|TRBJ2-3
CASSGGQGAVDTQYF
TGTGCCAGCAGCGGGGGACAGGGGGCCGTAGATACGCAGTATTTT
>TRBD1|NA|TRBV11-2|TRBJ2-4
CASSVQGVGVPKNIQYF
TGTGCCAGCAGCGTACAGGGGGTCGGAGTCCCCAAAAACATTCAGTACTTC
>TRBD2|NA|TRBV5-8|TRBJ2-3
CASSLGKLAGVYTDTQYF
TGTGCCAGCAGCTTGGGGAAACTAGCGGGAGTTTATACAGATACGCAGTATTTT
>NA|many|TRBV7-2|TRBJ2-1
CASTTGGEQFF
TGTGCCAGCACCACAGGCGGTGAGCAGTTCTTC
>TRBD1|few|TRBV30|TRBJ1-4
CAWSQQGVKTNEKLFF
TGTGCCTGGAGCCAACAGGGGGTTAAGACTAATGAAAAACTGTTTTTT
>NA|few|TRBV7-9|TRBJ2-7
CASSSGLETYEQYF
TGTGCCAGCAGCAGCGGACTGGAAACCTACGAGCAGTACTTC
>NA|few|TRBV12-3/TRBV12-4|TRBJ2-5
CASSLRDAQYF
TGTGCCAGCAGCCTTCGGGACGCCCAGTACTTC
>NA|few|TRBV2|TRBJ2-5
CASSEIGDFPQETQYF
TGTGCCAGCAGTGAAATTGGTGACTTTCCTCAAGAGACCCAGTACTTC
>TRBD2|few|TRBV27|TRBJ2-2
CASSLRTSGNTGELFF
TGTGCCAGCAGTTTACGGACTAGCGGTAACACCGGGGAGCTGTTTTTT
>TRBD1|NA|TRBV2|TRBJ1-5
CASRVTGQVNQPQHF
TGTGCCAGCAGGGTGACGGGACAGGTAAATCAGCCCCAGCATTTT
>NA|NA|TRBV6-1|TRBJ1-5
CASSAMDSGNQPQHF
TGTGCCAGCAGTGCAATGGACAGTGGCAATCAGCCCCAGCATTTT
>TRBD2|few|TRBV20-1|TRBJ2-7
CSAPAGGSKDEQYF
TGCAGTGCGCCGGCGGGCGGGAGTAAGGACGAGCAGTACTTC
>TRBD2|NA|TRBV28|TRBJ2-1
CASSSTAGLAGNNEQFF
TGTGCCAGCAGTTCCACCGCCGGACTAGCGGGAAACAATGAGCAGTTCTTC